This T cell receptor (beta chain) is from a study of shared clonotypes between healthy human individuals. Study outcomes and limitations: Specimens sampled were limited to blood, with tissue repertoires likely differing.

The study ran the assay at deep level. The replicate PCRs on unsorted PBMC were given about 320 ng DNA, which is 25,000 to 35,000 T cell genomes. Assay used: immunoSEQ multiplex PCR; TCRdb lists only in-frame clones, some missing. The sample has fewer than 550,000 clones, 75% to 80% seen once. With regard to this clone: Its antigen is not known.

Adults of Caucasian background living in Nashville, Tennessee made up all donors. V lost 7 bases, J lost 1 base, and 2 bases stayed unmatched. Per the germline V gene, CDR1 is LNHDA and CDR2 is SQIVND (reference sequence). This CDR3 has 14 residues. The sample consisted of PBMCs. This chain connects TRBV19 to TRBJ2-3; 10 positions match TRBD2. The sequence derives from a woman aged 40 to 55 in good health. Some clones in this sample may be carry-over from other donors' samples. CDR3 sequence (DNA): TGTGCCAGTACCGGGACTAGCGGCACAGATACGCAGTATTTT. Its protein is CASTGTSGTDTQYF.